The 26 T cell receptor beta chains below were found in one sample sequenced in a study of vaccination and CD4 T cells after COVID-19. These receptors have no known antigen. The Oncomine TCR Beta short-read assay was applied to DNA of cultured CD4+ T cells. A single record per CDR3 protein comes from TCRdb applying MiXCR to the PCR reads. The table lists under 15,000 distinct CDR3 sequences, 40% to 60% of them singletons. Specified treatment: approximately 11-day PBMC culture with coronavirus spike peptide pools or control peptides (ViraFEST assay). The material sequenced was CD4+ T cells from blood, cultured in vitro. The receptors originated from a human donor who had recovered from COVID-19.

A few counts support this clonotype. The genes are TRBV5-6 and TRBJ1-2; the D is unclear. V gave up 5 bases and J gave up 4 bases, with 18 bases separating them. This CDR3 region has 15 residues. Germline CDR1 reads SGHDT; CDR2 reads YYEEEE. CDR3 DNA sequence: TGTGCCAGCAGTGGCACGGGGAGTTCGGTCTATGGCTACACCTTC. It yields the protein CASSGTGSSVYGYTF.

The V call is TRBV30, the J call TRBJ2-7, with TRBD2 as a possible D gene (6 bases). V shed 1 base and J shed 2 bases, with 18 bases lying between them. The CDR3 consists of 16 residues. CDR1 is GTSNPN, CDR2 SVGIG, per germline (reference sequence). Here the CDR3 reads CAWSALSGGRTYEQYF. CDR3 nucleotides: TGTGCCTGGAGTGCCCTTTCTGGGGGGAGAACCTACGAGCAGTACTTC. Filled out from reference TRBV30 and TRBJ2-7, the complete variable domain reads SQTIHQWPATLVQPVGSPLSLECTVEGTSNPNLYWYRQAAGRGLQLLFYSVGIGQISSEVPQNLSASRPQDRQFILSSKKLLLSDSGFYLCAWSALSGGRTYEQYFGPGTRLTVT.

This chain uses TRBV30 with TRBJ1-1; a weak D match, TRBD1 (5 bases). Trimming stripped 5 bases from V and 0 bases from J, with 13 bases between. CDR1 and CDR2 from the germline V gene are GTSNPN and SVGIG (reference sequence). This CDR3 spans 14 amino acids. For the CDR3, the DNA is TGTGCCTGGCTACCGGGACTGATGAACACTGAAGCTTTCTTT. Amino acids: CAWLPGLMNTEAFF.

This chain links TRBV12-3 or TRBV12-4 with TRBJ2-1; D gene ambiguous. The assigned J gene may be wrong: the sequence end matches TRBJ2-7 better. The CDR3 is 13 amino acids. CDR3 loop: CASSLNRVYEQYF. CDR3 sequence (DNA): TGTGCCAGCAGTTTAAACAGAGTTTACGAGCAGTACTTC.

This clonotype has more than one count but fewer than ten. The chain is built from TRBV15 and TRBJ1-1; tentatively, D is TRBD1 (5 bases). V lost 1 base and J 1 base, leaving 7 bases between the germline ends. The CDR3 sequence is 14 residues long. Germline V gene lookup returns CDR1 LNHNV and CDR2 YYDKDF (reference sequence). CDR3 amino acids: CATSRAGGNTEAFF. CDR3 sequence (DNA): TGTGCCACCAGCAGAGCGGGGGGGAACACTGAAGCTTTCTTT.

The V gene is TRBV5-4, the J gene TRBJ1-4; TRBD1 matches at 7 bases. Trimming took 1 base from V and 10 from J; bases not matched to a gene: 19. This CDR3 comprises 18 residues. CDR1 SGHNT and CDR2 YYREEE come from the germline V gene (reference sequence). CDR3 nucleotide sequence: TGTGCCAGCAGCTTGCACCCCGGAGGGACAGTAGCGAGGGGAAAACTGTTTTTT. This gives the protein CASSLHPGGTVARGKLFF.

This clonotype has just a few counts. The CDR3 protein is CASRRRTSGGGLTETQYF. For the CDR3, the DNA is TGTGCCAGCAGGAGGAGGACTAGCGGGGGGGGCTTGACAGAGACCCAGTACTTC. The rearrangement uses TRBV2 and TRBJ2-5; TRBD2 agrees at 15 bases. Germline lookup yields CDR1 SNHLY and CDR2 FYNNEI. Unmatched junction bases numbered 12, after V lost 6 bases and J lost 4 bases. This CDR3 spans 18 amino acids.

V usage is TRBV7-6 and J usage is TRBJ2-7, with unresolved D. The CDR3 spans 13 residues. The V gene's germline CDR1 is SGHVS and CDR2 FNYEAQ. Trimming shortened V by 1 base and J by 3 bases, and 7 bases separated the two germline ends. This CDR3 reads CASSLDRVYEQYF. In nucleotides, the CDR3 is TGTGCCAGCAGCTTAGACCGGGTCTACGAGCAGTACTTC.

This clonotype was seen a handful of times. The chain couples TRBV19 to TRBJ1-1; TRBD1 agrees at 12 bases. Per the germline V gene, CDR1 is LNHDA and CDR2 is SQIVND (reference sequence). The CDR3 sequence is 17 residues long. V gave up 2 bases and J gave up 0 bases; unmatched junction bases: 4. The CDR3 DNA is TGTGCCAGTAGTATAAGGGGGACAGGGGGCATGAACACTGAAGCTTTCTTT. This codes for CASSIRGTGGMNTEAFF.

V is TRBV4-3 and J is TRBJ1-4; D unresolved. Germline V lookup: CDR1 LGHNA, CDR2 YSLEER. The CDR3 has 13 amino acids. V was clipped by 5 bases and J by 7 bases, with 11 bases between them. The CDR3 DNA sequence: TGCGCCAGCAGCACCTGGTTCGGTGAAAAACTGTTTTTT. This sequence encodes CASSTWFGEKLFF.

This rearrangement joins TRBV2 to TRBJ1-5; 7 bases are shared with TRBD1. The trim removed 6 bases at V and 1 base at J, leaving 21 bases unmatched. The CDR3 runs 20 residues. CDR1 is SNHLY, CDR2 FYNNEI, per germline. CDR3 nucleotides: TGTGCCAGCAGAGGTCCGGCCGGGACAGCTCATATTTGGAGCAATCAGCCCCAGCATTTT. Translation: CASRGPAGTAHIWSNQPQHF.

The chain links TRBV27 to TRBJ1-4, with D unclear. The CDR3 totals 14 residues. Germline CDR1 reads MNHEY; CDR2 reads SMNVEV (reference sequence). V shed 3 bases and J shed 0 bases, with 5 bases lying between them. The CDR3 loop is CASSLKPTNEKLFF. The CDR3 bases are TGTGCCAGCAGTTTGAAGCCAACTAATGAAAAACTGTTTTTT.

In the case of this clonotype: Germline and junction disagree at one end, which may indicate a read error. The chain employs TRBV4-1 and TRBJ2-1; 9 nucleotides match TRBD2. The CDR3 covers 18 residues. Germline V CDR1 and CDR2: MGHRA, YSYEKL. The CDR3 DNA sequence: TGCGCCAGTAGCCCCCGGGTAGCGGGGGCCATCTCCTACAATGAGCAGTTCTTC. Protein sequence: CASSPRVAGAISYNEQFF.

CDR3 sequence reads: CASSLITEGDNSPLHF. The CDR3 nucleotides read TGCGCCAGCAGCTTGATTACCGAGGGGGATAATTCACCCCTCCACTTT. The V call is TRBV5-1, the J call TRBJ1-6; D perhaps matches TRBD1 (6 bases). V was clipped by 1 base and J by 5 bases, with 13 bases between them. This CDR3 comprises 16 residues. Germline lookup yields CDR1 SGHRS and CDR2 YFSETQ. Full variable domain (missing parts from reference TRBV5-1 and TRBJ1-6): KAGVTQTPRYLIKTRGQQVTLSCSPISGHRSVSWYQQTPGQGLQFLFEYFSETQRNKGNFPGRFSGRQFSNSRSEMNVSTLELGDSALYLCASSLITEGDNSPLHFGNGTRLTVT.

This clonotype showed up just once. V and J are TRBV20-1 and TRBJ2-4, with D perhaps TRBD1 or TRBD2 (5 bases each). V was trimmed by 3 bases and J by 2 bases, leaving 14 bases between them. Germline V gene lookup returns CDR1 DFQATT and CDR2 SNEGSKA (reference sequence). The CDR3 contains 15 residues. CDR3 sequence reads: CSASLPGPTKNIQYF. In DNA, the CDR3 is TGCAGTGCTAGTCTCCCGGGACCAACCAAAAACATTCAGTACTTC.

The chain couples TRBV10-3 to TRBJ1-2; D is undetermined. CDR1 is ENHRY, CDR2 SYGVKD, per germline. V was trimmed by 10 bases and J by 8 bases, leaving 20 bases between them. The CDR3 consists of 13 residues. Here the CDR3 reads CATLTRGSYGYTF. Here the CDR3 DNA reads TGTGCCACCCTAACGCGGGGATCTTACGGCTACACCTTC.

The rearrangement joins TRBV30 to TRBJ1-1; D is undetermined. Germline V gives CDR1 GTSNPN, CDR2 SVGIG (reference sequence). V was trimmed by 2 bases and J by 1 base, leaving 5 bases between them. This CDR3 contains 12 residues. The CDR3 loop reads CAWSRQNTEAFF. The CDR3 region has the DNA TGTGCCTGGAGTCGCCAGAACACTGAAGCTTTCTTT.

This clonotype was seen more than once but under ten times. This rearrangement joins TRBV24-1 to TRBJ2-5; TRBD2 agrees at 11 bases. The CDR3 contains 18 residues. CDR1 KGHDR and CDR2 SFDVKD come from the germline V gene. The junction had 16 bases not matched to a gene; V was cut back by 10 bases and J by 1 base. CDR3 DNA sequence: TGTGCCACTGTTCGCAGCTTCGGGACTAGCGGCACCCAAGAGACCCAGTACTTC. Its protein is CATVRSFGTSGTQETQYF.

V gene TRBV20-1 combines with J gene TRBJ1-1; tentatively, D is TRBD1 (5 bases). In germline, CDR1 is DFQATT, CDR2 SNEGSKA (reference sequence). The CDR3 has 15 residues. The V and J ends lost 5 bases and 8 bases respectively, with 24 bases between them. Here the CDR3 reads CSAWEHGREGLEAFF. The CDR3 DNA is TGCAGTGCTTGGGAGCATGGCAGGGAGGGTTTAGAAGCTTTCTTT.

The CDR3 DNA follows: TGTGCCAGCAGCTGGCAATCAAACCCCGGGACAGGGGGTCGAAGGTATGGCTACACCTTC. Its protein product is CASSWQSNPGTGGRRYGYTF. The J gene is TRBJ1-2, the V gene TRBV5-4; TRBD1 aligns across 11 bases. Germline V lookup: CDR1 SGHNT, CDR2 YYREEE (reference sequence). The CDR3 extends over 20 amino acids. Trimming removed 3 bases from V and 5 bases from J; junction bases left unmatched: 21.

The chain links TRBV24-1 to TRBJ2-1; D is undetermined. The CDR3 runs to 14 residues. Trimming left V 3 bases short and J 8 bases short, with 13 bases between. CDR1 and CDR2 from the germline V gene are KGHDR and SFDVKD. The CDR3 nucleotides read TGTGCCACCAGTGATGATGGACCCCCGTATGAGCAGTTCTTC. Translated: CATSDDGPPYEQFF.

This chain joins TRBV12-3 or TRBV12-4 and TRBJ2-2; the D gene is possibly TRBD1 (6 bases). Trimming left V 3 bases short and J 6 bases short, with 17 bases between. CDR3 length: 16 residues. The chain's CDR3 is CASSFGGHKGSGELFF. In DNA form, the CDR3 reads TGTGCCAGCAGTTTTGGGGGCCACAAAGGGTCCGGGGAGCTGTTTTTT.

In its sample, this clonotype was seen once. The chain links TRBV20-1 to TRBJ1-1, with no clear D. CDR1 DFQATT and CDR2 SNEGSKA come from the germline V gene (reference sequence). Trimming cost V 3 bases and J 2 bases, with 13 bases left between them. This CDR3 spans 14 amino acids. This CDR3 reads CSARKWDVNTEAFF. The CDR3 region has the DNA TGCAGTGCTAGGAAGTGGGATGTAAACACTGAAGCTTTCTTT.

The J gene is TRBJ2-1, the V gene TRBV7-9; 7 bases align to TRBD1. V was clipped by 4 bases and J by 3 bases; unmatched bases: 6. CDR3 length equals 15 residues. The V gene's germline CDR1 is SEHNR and CDR2 FQNEAQ (reference sequence). CDR3 bases: TGTGCCAGCAGCTCCGACAGGGCCGACTACAATGAGCAGTTCTTC. Encoded protein: CASSSDRADYNEQFF.

The genes are TRBV27 and TRBJ2-3; a possible D gene is TRBD2 (6 bases). Germline V gives CDR1 MNHEY, CDR2 SMNVEV (reference sequence). V dropped 7 bases and J dropped 2 bases, with 16 bases sitting between them. CDR3 length: 15 amino acids. The CDR3 DNA reads TGTGCCAGCACCCTCCGGGGGAGCCACACAGATACGCAGTATTTT. This sequence encodes CASTLRGSHTDTQYF.

J is TRBJ1-6 and V is TRBV5-1; TRBD1 matches 10 bases. The CDR3 has 15 amino acids. In germline, CDR1 is SGHRS, CDR2 YFSETQ. With 1 base clipped from V and 11 bases from J, the junction kept 6 bases outside the gene matches. CDR3 bases: TGCGCCAGCAGCTTGAATCGACAGGGGGCAACACCCCTCCACTTT. Residues: CASSLNRQGATPLHF.